Listed below are T cell receptor beta chains from one sample, sequenced in a study of T cell repertoires in cytomegalovirus infection. TCRdb ran MiXCR on the reads and lists one entry per CDR3 protein. In the table there are fewer than 200,000 distinct CDR3 sequences, about 20% of which are singletons. The specimen was PBMCs. These receptors originate from a human donor in good health (CMV status not recorded). Some clones in this sample may be carry-over from other donors' samples. The CDR3 runs from the conserved cysteine through the conserved F or W. A D gene is named only where the DNA matches it firmly. Not all rows give a size; the values are once, few, many and, for expanded clones, a class.

many	TRBV7-2	NA	TRBJ1-2	TGTGCCAGCAGCACCTCTGCAACCGGGACCCGCCTCCATGGCTACACCTTC	CASSTSATGTRLHGYTF
many	TRBV28	TRBD1	TRBJ2-7	TGTGCCAGCAGCCAAAGGCCGGACAGGGACTCTAAAGAGCAGTACTTC	CASSQRPDRDSKEQYF
NA	TRBV28	NA	TRBJ1-1	TGTGCCAGCAGTTTAGTCGGCAAAGGAGCTTTCTTT	CASSLVGKGAFF
NA	TRBV2	NA	TRBJ2-1	TGTGCCAGCCGTTTTCGGGGTTTGGACAATGAGCAGTTCTTC	CASRFRGLDNEQFF
many	TRBV7-8	NA	TRBJ1-1	TGTGCCAGCACCTCGGACGTAACGAACACTGAAGCTTTCTTT	CASTSDVTNTEAFF
NA	TRBV12-3/TRBV12-4	NA	TRBJ2-5	TGTGCCAGCAGTTTAGGGGGAATAGGGACCCAGTACTTC	CASSLGGIGTQYF
NA	TRBV6-5	NA	TRBJ1-2	TGTGCCAGCAGTCCCCGAGTTCCAGGGTTGGTCTATGGCTACACCTTC	CASSPRVPGLVYGYTF
many	TRBV7-8	NA	TRBJ2-2	TGTGCCAGCAGCTTAGCGCTCCACCGAATTGATGGGCGAGGGACCGGGGAGCTGTTTTTT	CASSLALHRIDGRGTGELFF
few	TRBV7-9	NA	TRBJ2-2	TGTGCCAGCAGCTGGAGGACGGAGAACACCGGGGAGCTGTTTTTT	CASSWRTENTGELFF
NA	TRBV6-2/TRBV6-3	TRBD2	TRBJ2-1	TGTGCCAGCAGTCGATCAGCGGGGAGCTCCTACAATGAGCAGTTCTTC	CASSRSAGSSYNEQFF
NA	TRBV19	NA	TRBJ1-6	TGTGCCAGTAGTCCGCGGCGGGAGGGTTCACCCCTCCACTTT	CASSPRREGSPLHF
NA	TRBV20-1	NA	TRBJ1-1	TGCAGTGCTAAGGGGAGGACTGAAGCTTTCTTT	CSAKGRTEAFF
NA	TRBV6-2/TRBV6-3	NA	TRBJ1-1	TGTGCCAGCAGTTTCGACGGGGGAGTCGCTGAAGCTTTCTTT	CASSFDGGVAEAFF
NA	TRBV3-1	NA	TRBJ2-1	TGTGCCAGCAGCCACGCCCTCGCGTCCAAACACAATGAGCAGTTCTTC	CASSHALASKHNEQFF
NA	TRBV4-1	TRBD2	TRBJ2-4	TGCGCCAGCAGCCAAGATCTCGCGGGTAGCGGGGTTTCCAAAAACATTCAGTACTTC	CASSQDLAGSGVSKNIQYF
NA	TRBV12-3/TRBV12-4	TRBD1	TRBJ1-2	TGTGCCAGCAGCCCAACAGGGGGCGCAGCGGTTTATGGCTACACCTTC	CASSPTGGAAVYGYTF
NA	TRBV7-3	TRBD1	TRBJ2-1	TGTGCCAGCAGCTTGACAGGGTATAGTACTGAGCAGTTCTTC	CASSLTGYSTEQFF
many	TRBV11-2	NA	TRBJ2-7	TGTGCCAGCAGCTTAGGGGCAGGGGCCGAGCAGTACTTC	CASSLGAGAEQYF
NA	TRBV28	NA	TRBJ2-7	TGTGCCAGCAGGACCAACTACGAGCAGTACTTC	CASRTNYEQYF
few	TRBV5-1	NA	TRBJ1-2	TGCGCCAGCAGGAGCGACAGGTCGGACTATGGCTACACCTTC	CASRSDRSDYGYTF
NA	TRBV14	NA	TRBJ2-7	TGTGCCAGCAGCCGTACTACAGTTTACGAGCAGTACTTC	CASSRTTVYEQYF
many	TRBV6-1	TRBD2	TRBJ2-1	TGTGCCAGCAGTTGGACTAGCGGGAGGTTGGGTGAGCAGTTCTTC	CASSWTSGRLGEQFF
few	TRBV19	NA	TRBJ1-3	TGTGCCAGTAGTAGGGCGGCAGGCCCTGGAAACACCATATATTTT	CASSRAAGPGNTIYF
NA	TRBV6-2/TRBV6-3	TRBD1	TRBJ2-7	TGTGCCAGCAGAAAGACAGGGTTCGGGACCTACGAGCAGTACTTC	CASRKTGFGTYEQYF
few	TRBV11-2	TRBD1	TRBJ1-6	TGTGCCAGCACCTCGGACTGGTTGGGACAGGGAGGATCACCCCTCCACTTT	CASTSDWLGQGGSPLHF
few	TRBV11-2	NA	TRBJ2-1	TGTGCCAGCAGCACGAGGGTTTTGTCTGAGCAGTTCTTC	CASSTRVLSEQFF
NA	TRBV5-1	TRBD1	TRBJ1-6	TGCGCCAGCAGCCAAACCCCCAGGGGGAATTCACCCCTCCACTTT	CASSQTPRGNSPLHF
few	TRBV7-8	TRBD2	TRBJ2-3	TGTGCCAGCAGCTTAGCCAGCGGGAACCTCATGTATACGCAGTATTTT	CASSLASGNLMYTQYF
many	TRBV7-6	NA	TRBJ1-1	TGTGCCAGCAGCTTTACAGGGCGTGAAGCTTTCTTT	CASSFTGREAFF
many	TRBV4-1	TRBD1	TRBJ1-2	TGCGCCAGCAGCCAACCGGGACAGTATGGCTACACCTTC	CASSQPGQYGYTF
few	TRBV6-2/TRBV6-3	TRBD1	TRBJ1-2	TGTGCCAGCAGCAGCAAATTCTCCGGGACAGGGGGCGACTACACCTTC	CASSSKFSGTGGDYTF
NA	TRBV6-2/TRBV6-3	TRBD2	TRBJ2-1	TGTGCCAGCAAGGTAGCGGGAGGGAACTACAATGAGCAGTTCTTC	CASKVAGGNYNEQFF
NA	TRBV6-1	NA	TRBJ1-2	TGTGCCGGCAGTGAAGCGCCACGGATCTATGGCTACACCTTC	CAGSEAPRIYGYTF
NA	TRBV24-1	NA	TRBJ2-3	TGTGCCACCACCCCCACAGGCGCGATCACAGATACGCAGTATTTT	CATTPTGAITDTQYF
few	TRBV29-1	TRBD1	TRBJ2-7	TGCAGCGTTATAAACCGGGACAGGGGCCACGAGCAGTACTTC	CSVINRDRGHEQYF
NA	TRBV12-3/TRBV12-4	NA	TRBJ1-2	TGTGCCAGCAGCCCCCGGGTTCGTAACTATGGCTACACCTTC	CASSPRVRNYGYTF
NA	TRBV19	NA	TRBJ2-1	TGTGCCAGTAGTATAACAGGGAGTCGAGGGGAGCAGTTCTTC	CASSITGSRGEQFF
few	TRBV6-2/TRBV6-3	NA	TRBJ1-2	TGTGCCAGCAGTTACCGACAGGCCTCTAACTATGGCTACACCTTC	CASSYRQASNYGYTF
NA	TRBV7-6	TRBD1	TRBJ2-1	TGTGCCAGCAGCGCCCTGGCGGCAGGGGGGCAGTTCTTC	CASSALAAGGQFF
NA	TRBV19	NA	TRBJ1-2	TGTGCCAGTAATCTGGGACACAATCGACATGGCTACACCTTC	CASNLGHNRHGYTF